This T cell receptor (beta chain) was sequenced for a study of identical twins. Each CDR3 protein is one row after TCRdb ran MiXCR on the 5' RACE reads. This table holds hundreds of thousands of distinct CDR3 sequences, over 8.5% found once. Germline lookup yields CDR1 SGHTS and CDR2 YDEGEE. This CDR3 is 15 amino acids long. Trimming took off 0 bases at V and 4 bases at J, with 12 bases between the two ends. The sample was also reused in another study, on yellow fever vaccine responses in identical twins.

The source is a woman under 30 in good health. The sequenced sample was PBMCs. The chain couples TRBV5-8 to TRBJ2-3, with D perhaps matching TRBD1 or TRBD2 (5 bases each). CDR3 loop: CASSLAGTDSDTQYF. In DNA, the CDR3 is TGTGCCAGCAGCTTGGCCGGGACGGATTCAGATACGCAGTATTTT.